Listed here are 21 T cell receptor beta chains from one sample, sequenced in a study of blood T cell repertoires in COVID-19. This table comes from immunoSEQ multiplex PCR, and its TCRdb copy is limited to in-frame clones, with some not included. The table lists tens of thousands of clones, about four fifths of them singletons, with around 28% in the top ten. Sequenced input: peripheral blood. These receptors were taken from a human donor in a cohort sampled during active COVID-19.

The CDR3 bases are TGTGCCAGCAGTCGAAGACTAGCCCTCCTCACAGATACGCAGTATTTT. Its translation is CASSRRLALLTDTQYF. The rearrangement joins TRBV3-1 (or the pseudogene TRBV3-2) to TRBJ2-3, with 7 bases fitting TRBD2. This CDR3 region has 16 residues. J was trimmed by 2 bases and V by 6 bases; bases with no gene match: 11. Germline V gene sequence: CDR1 LGHDT, CDR2 YNNKEL (reference sequence).

The rearrangement joins TRBV4-3 to TRBJ2-5; D uncertain. This CDR3 is 13 amino acids long. Germline V gives CDR1 LGHNA, CDR2 YSLEER. V gave up 5 bases and J gave up 5 bases, with 12 bases separating them. The CDR3 region is CASSNELWETQYF. CDR3 bases: TGCGCCAGCAGCAATGAACTGTGGGAGACCCAGTACTTC.

The V and J genes are TRBV7-2 and TRBJ2-3; 7 bases agree with TRBD2. Germline V gene sequence: CDR1 SGHTA, CDR2 FQGNSA. This CDR3 contains 14 residues. J lost 2 bases, V lost 3 bases, and 2 bases had no gene match. CDR3 bases: TGTGCCAGCAGCTTGGGACTACCCACAGATACGCAGTATTTT. The encoded protein is CASSLGLPTDTQYF.

This clone occurred once. V usage is TRBV18 and J usage is TRBJ2-5, with D perhaps TRBD2 (6 bases). The germline gives CDR1 KGHSH, CDR2 LQKENI. CDR3 length: 14 amino acids. V gave up 6 bases and J gave up 5 bases, with 16 bases separating them. This CDR3 is CASSPIGGAETQYF. In nucleotides, the CDR3 is TGTGCCAGCTCGCCGATCGGGGGTGCGGAGACCCAGTACTTC.

V is TRBV28 and J is TRBJ1-2; weak D call: TRBD1 (5 bases). Between the trimmed V and J ends, which lost 6 bases and 4 bases, there was a span of 12 bases. The CDR3 contains 13 residues. Germline V gene sequence: CDR1 MDHEN, CDR2 SYDVKM. The CDR3 spells CASSSTALYGYTF. The DNA of the CDR3 is TGTGCCAGCAGCTCGACAGCCCTCTATGGCTACACCTTC.

The chain employs TRBV19 and TRBJ2-5; 7 nucleotides line up with TRBD2. The CDR3 is made up of 14 amino acids. The germline V gene has CDR1 LNHDA and CDR2 SQIVND (reference sequence). The V segment lost 5 bases and the J segment 4 bases; nucleotides outside the gene matches: 7. The CDR3 sequence: CASSSGLGLETQYF. The CDR3 DNA follows: TGTGCCAGTAGTTCAGGACTAGGATTAGAGACCCAGTACTTC.

V is TRBV15 and J is TRBJ1-2; 8 nucleotides align to TRBD1. The junction had 9 bases not matched to a gene; V was cut back by 1 base and J by 8 bases. Germline V lookup: CDR1 LNHNV, CDR2 YYDKDF (reference sequence). The CDR3 has 15 residues. CDR3 region: CATSRVDRERVGYTF. The CDR3 nucleotides read TGTGCCACCAGCAGAGTGGACAGGGAGCGTGTAGGCTACACCTTC.

The CDR3 sequence: CASSVSIQPGQSSGANVLTF. CDR3 sequence (DNA): TGTGCCAGCAGCGTGTCCATCCAACCGGGACAATCCTCTGGGGCCAACGTCCTGACTTTC. The chain couples TRBV9 to TRBJ2-6; TRBD1 is a possible D gene (6 bases). The V gene lost 2 bases and the J gene lost 0 bases, with 21 bases spanning the gap. Germline CDR1 SGDLS, CDR2 YYNGEE. The CDR3 sequence is 20 residues long. The variable domain in full, with the rest retrieved from reference TRBV9 and TRBJ2-6, is DSGVTQTPKHLITATGQRVTLRCSPRSGDLSVYWYQQSLDQGLQFLIQYYNGEERAKGNILERFSAQQFPDLHSELNLSSLELGDSALYFCASSVSIQPGQSSGANVLTFGAGSRLTVL.

The chain recombines TRBV21-1 with TRBJ1-4; TRBD1, as called in the table, went unchecked against the DNA. TRBV21-1 is flagged as a pseudogene. The CDR3 totals 17 residues. The CDR3 DNA reads TGTGCCAGCAGCAAAGCAATGGGGCCGGAGCATAATGAAAAACTGTTTTTT. Protein: CASSKAMGPEHNEKLFF.

The chain has TRBV2 and TRBJ2-5, with D possibly being TRBD2 (5 bases). Between the trimmed V and J ends, which lost 5 bases and 0 bases, there was a span of 10 bases. Germline V CDR1 and CDR2: SNHLY, FYNNEI. This CDR3 has 14 residues. The CDR3 DNA reads TGTGCCAGCAGTCGGGGATCGTACCAAGAGACCCAGTACTTC. Amino acid sequence: CASSRGSYQETQYF.

This clone has only a few counts. The gene calls are TRBV28 and TRBJ1-5; D remains ambiguous. The CDR3 length is 9 residues. Germline V gene lookup returns CDR1 MDHEN and CDR2 SYDVKM. V lost 9 bases, J lost 9 bases, and 6 bases lay in between. The CDR3 DNA reads TGTGCCAGTGGCGGGCCCCAGCATTTT. This codes for CASGGPQHF.

V gene TRBV13 combines with J gene TRBJ2-1; 11 bases agree with TRBD1. The CDR3 covers 14 residues. Per germline, CDR1 PRHDT and CDR2 FYEKMQ (reference sequence). V trimming: 6 bases; J trimming: 8 bases; junction bases outside the gene matches: 6. The CDR3 DNA sequence: TGTGCCAGCAGACGAGGACAGGGGGCGCATGAGCAGTTCTTC. Translating gives CASRRGQGAHEQFF. The full variable domain, its missing parts supplied by reference TRBV13 and TRBJ2-1, is AAGVIQSPRHLIKEKRETATLKCYPIPRHDTVYWYQQGPGQDPQFLISFYEKMQSDKGSIPDRFSAQQFSDYHSELNMSSLELGDSALYFCASRRGQGAHEQFFGPGTRLTVL.

The chain uses TRBV9 and TRBJ2-3; D might be TRBD2 (6 bases). There are 16 residues in the CDR3. Trimming stripped 0 bases from V and 2 bases from J, with 13 bases between. The germline gives CDR1 SGDLS, CDR2 YYNGEE. The CDR3 DNA sequence: TGTGCCAGCAGCGTAGATCATGGCGGGGTCACAGATACGCAGTATTTT. As protein: CASSVDHGGVTDTQYF.

The CDR3: CARSFAEGKNDTQYF. CDR3 in DNA: TGTGCCAGAAGCTTCGCGGAGGGGAAGAATGATACGCAGTATTTT. The chain carries TRBV5-3 and TRBJ2-3, with D maybe TRBD2 (6 bases). TRBV5-3 is an ORF, and what it does is uncertain. This CDR3 comprises 15 residues. The ends were cut back, 2 bases at V and 6 bases at J, with 16 bases in the middle.

The rearrangement joins TRBV2 to TRBJ2-1; 16 positions match TRBD2. The CDR3 extends over 18 amino acids. The germline CDR1 and CDR2 sequences are SNHLY and FYNNEI. The V and J ends lost 6 bases and 5 bases, in that order; junction bases with no gene match: 10. Written as DNA, the CDR3 is TGTGCCAGCAGGAAGGGACTAGCGGGGGGGCGGGAACACAATGAGCAGTTCTTC. This translates into CASRKGLAGGREHNEQFF.

This clone was recorded only once. The V gene is TRBV6-5, the J gene TRBJ2-7, with TRBD2 matching over 7 bases. The V gene's germline CDR1 is MNHEY and CDR2 SVGAGI. The CDR3 length is 13 residues. Unmatched junction bases numbered 0, after V lost 1 base and J lost 3 bases. As DNA, the CDR3 is TGTGCCAGCAGTTACTGGGAGGGCTACGAGCAGTACTTC. It yields the protein CASSYWEGYEQYF.

This chain connects TRBV10-3 to TRBJ1-2; 7 bases fit TRBD1. Germline trimming cut 2 bases from V and 2 bases from J; bases unmatched to any gene: 8. The CDR3 extends over 16 amino acids. Germline values: CDR1 ENHRY, CDR2 SYGVKD. The CDR3 DNA sequence: TGTGCCATCAGTGAGCGCTCAGGGGGAGAGAACTATGGCTACACCTTC. Its protein product is CAISERSGGENYGYTF.

CDR3: CASSLAGTSGVPYEQYF. Here the CDR3 DNA reads TGTGCCAGCAGCTTAGCGGGTACTAGCGGGGTCCCCTACGAGCAGTACTTC. This chain connects TRBV7-9 to TRBJ2-7; 10 bases agree with TRBD2. V lost 0 bases, J lost 2 bases, and 7 bases stayed unmatched. CDR1 SEHNR and CDR2 FQNEAQ come from the germline V gene (reference sequence). The CDR3 totals 17 residues. Full variable domain (missing parts from reference TRBV7-9 and TRBJ2-7): DTGVSQNPRHKITKRGQNVTFRCDPISEHNRLYWYRQTLGQGPEFLTYFQNEAQLEKSRLLSDRFSAERPKGSFSTLEIQRTEQGDSAMYLCASSLAGTSGVPYEQYFGPGTRLTVT.

The gene calls are TRBV27 and TRBJ2-5; 7 bases are shared with TRBD1. Germline CDR1 MNHEY, CDR2 SMNVEV (reference sequence). The CDR3 extends over 15 amino acids. Trimming removed 4 bases from V and 5 bases from J; junction bases left unmatched: 10. As DNA, the CDR3 is TGTGCCAGCAGTTCTGCAGCAGGGGGTTGGGAGACCCAGTACTTC. Its translation is CASSSAAGGWETQYF.

This clone was detected only once. The rearrangement joins TRBV28 to TRBJ1-2; the D is unclear. The V and J ends lost 7 bases and 0 bases respectively, with 12 bases between them. Germline-derived CDR1 and CDR2 are MDHEN and SYDVKM. The CDR3 is 14 amino acids. The CDR3 loop is CASTIAQSNYGYTF. The CDR3 nucleotides are TGTGCCAGCACCATCGCCCAGTCTAACTATGGCTACACCTTC.

This chain uses TRBV5-1 with TRBJ2-5, with TRBD1 matching over 9 bases. Germline assignment: CDR1 SGHRS and CDR2 YFSETQ. The V and J ends lost 4 bases and 3 bases, in that order; junction bases with no gene match: 10. The CDR3 sequence is 16 residues long. CDR3 sequence: CASSLRDRAVEETQYF. The CDR3 DNA is TGCGCCAGCAGCCTCCGGGACAGGGCTGTCGAAGAGACCCAGTACTTC.